This TCR beta chain was captured in a study of OX40 agonist ivuxolimab in advanced cancers. Trimming shortened V by 1 base and J by 0 bases, and 7 bases separated the two germline ends. The CDR3 totals 14 residues. Looked up from germline, CDR1 is SEHNR and CDR2 is FQNEAQ (reference sequence). Libraries were prepared by immunoSEQ multiplex PCR; TCRdb keeps only in-frame clonotypes and omits some of them. The profile shows some 80,000 clones, 92% of them singletons. The source of this sequence is an adult with an advanced solid tumor such as melanoma, head and neck, liver or kidney cancer. This chain links TRBV7-9 with TRBJ2-7; D gene uncertain. Source: CD4+ or CD8+ T cells sorted from blood, taken in a trial of the OX40 agonist ivuxolimab. In nucleotides, the CDR3 is TGTGCCAGCAGCTTAGTCGGCAACTCCTACGAGCAGTACTTC. It yields the protein CASSLVGNSYEQYF.